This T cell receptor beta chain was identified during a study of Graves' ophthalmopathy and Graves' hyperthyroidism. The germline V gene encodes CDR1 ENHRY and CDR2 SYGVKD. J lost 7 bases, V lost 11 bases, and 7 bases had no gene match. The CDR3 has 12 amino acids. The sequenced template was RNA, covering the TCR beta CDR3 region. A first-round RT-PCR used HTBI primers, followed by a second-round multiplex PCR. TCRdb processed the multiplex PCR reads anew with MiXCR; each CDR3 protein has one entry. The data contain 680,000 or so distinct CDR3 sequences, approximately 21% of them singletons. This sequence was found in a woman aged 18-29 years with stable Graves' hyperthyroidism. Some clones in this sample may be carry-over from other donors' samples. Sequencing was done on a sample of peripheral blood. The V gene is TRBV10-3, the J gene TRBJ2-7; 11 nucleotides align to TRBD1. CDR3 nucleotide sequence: TGTGCCGTAGGACAGGGGGCGGAGGAGCAGTACTTC. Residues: CAVGQGAEEQYF.